This T cell receptor beta chain was obtained from a study of blood T cell repertoires in COVID-19. Here immunoSEQ multiplex PCR was the method, and the copy in TCRdb shows in-frame clones only, minus some. Found here are 250,000 to 300,000 clones, around 90% of them singletons; the top ten hold more than 8.5%. The CDR3 is made up of 14 amino acids. V shed 9 bases and J shed 9 bases, with 21 bases lying between them. Germline loops: CDR1 LNHDA, CDR2 SQIVND (reference sequence). This clone has just one count. V usage is TRBV19 and J usage is TRBJ2-1, with D perhaps TRBD2 (5 bases). This receptor was identified in an older woman with COVID-19, enrolled during active disease. Sequenced input: peripheral blood. This chain's CDR3 is CASLGRGRTGEQFF. The CDR3 bases are TGTGCCAGCTTAGGGAGAGGGAGAACGGGTGAGCAGTTCTTC.